This T cell receptor (beta chain) was retrieved from a study of CD8 T cells in ankylosing spondylitis. Regarding this clonotype: Its cognate antigen is unknown.

Notes on the study in general: Within ankylosing spondylitis blood, a TCR beta motif made up of roughly eight highly homologous variants appeared to be characteristic. Several of the motif variants were reported before in synovial fluid and blood from reactive arthritis. CD8+ by phenotype, disease-linked clones were relatively rare in peripheral blood.

The CDR3 is 17 amino acids. V lost 4 bases, J lost 4 bases, and 10 bases stayed unmatched. Per germline, CDR1 SGHNT and CDR2 YYREEE (reference sequence). MiXCR, run by TCRdb on the 5' RACE reads, gives a single entry per CDR3 protein. The top ten hold approximately 6.2% of the sample, which has 500,000 to 550,000 distinct CDR3 sequences, about 13% seen once. Sequencing was performed on blood, either unsorted or a sorted T cell fraction (not recorded which). The rearrangement uses TRBV5-4 and TRBJ2-3; 12 positions agree with TRBD2. The receptor comes from a male donor with ankylosing spondylitis. Written as DNA, the CDR3 is TGTGCCAGCAGCCGGGGGGGGACTAGCGGGTTCGCAGATACGCAGTATTTT. Its translation: CASSRGGTSGFADTQYF.